These T cell receptor beta chains were read from a single sample in a study of T cells after yellow fever vaccination. TCRdb reprocessed the 5' RACE reads with MiXCR, giving one entry per CDR3 protein. Of over 110,000 distinct CDR3 sequences listed, about 7.7% were seen once; the top ten hold about 0.73%. The sequencing here drew on CD4+ T cells sorted from PBMCs, taken 5 days after the yellow fever booster vaccination. The receptors originated from a man younger than 40 who received the YFV17D yellow fever vaccine. Both conserved end residues are part of each CDR3. Each record gives: D gene, V gene, clone size, J gene, CDR3 DNA, CDR3 protein. D genes are given only for firm matches. Clone size is stated in some rows and not others, as once, few, many or a class when expanded.

>TRBD2|TRBV6-2/TRBV6-3|many|TRBJ2-1
TGTGCCAGTCGGACTAGCGGGAGCGCACAGCAGTTCTTC
CASRTSGSAQQFF
>NA|TRBV7-2|many|TRBJ2-1
TGTGCCAGCAGCCGCCCCCCCCAGCGCAATGAGCAGTTCTTC
CASSRPPQRNEQFF
>NA|TRBV20-1|many|TRBJ2-3
TGCAGTGCGAATTTCCGGAAGGACACAGATACGCAGTATTTT
CSANFRKDTDTQYF
>NA|TRBV20-1|many|TRBJ2-7
TGCAGTGCCATACACCCGATTAACTACGAGCAGTACTTC
CSAIHPINYEQYF
>TRBD2|TRBV20-1|many|TRBJ2-4
TGCAGTGCTAGAGATTTTCGGGGACTACAGTACTTC
CSARDFRGLQYF
>NA|TRBV7-9|many|TRBJ1-2
TGTGCCAGCAGTAAAGGGGCGACGTGGTATGGCTACACCTTC
CASSKGATWYGYTF
>NA|TRBV25-1|many|TRBJ2-3
TGTGCCAGCAGTGATCTGAGGCGGGGTAGGGTGGATACGCAGTATTTT
CASSDLRRGRVDTQYF
>TRBD1|TRBV6-1|many|TRBJ1-1
TGTGCCAGCAGCTCCGACAGGGCGAATTTCCGGGCTTTCTTT
CASSSDRANFRAFF
>TRBD1|TRBV7-9|many|TRBJ1-2
TGTGCCAGCAGCTCGGACAGGGGACACTATGGCTACACCTTC
CASSSDRGHYGYTF
>TRBD2|TRBV20-1|many|TRBJ2-7
TGCAGTGCACCCTTGGGACTAGCGGGAAAACCCTACGAGCAGTACTTC
CSAPLGLAGKPYEQYF
>TRBD1|TRBV11-2|many|TRBJ1-6
TGTGCCAGCAGCAAGGGACAGGGAAACTCACCCCTCCACTTT
CASSKGQGNSPLHF
>NA|TRBV7-2|NA|TRBJ2-7
TGTGCCAGCAGCTTAGATCCAGCTTGGTACGAGCAGTACTTC
CASSLDPAWYEQYF
>TRBD2|TRBV6-2/TRBV6-3|many|TRBJ2-1
TGTGCCAGCACTTTTCTAGCGGGAGGTCGCGAGCAGTTCTTC
CASTFLAGGREQFF
>TRBD1|TRBV2|many|TRBJ2-5
TGTGCCAGCAGGATGGACAGGCGTATACAAGAGACCCAGTACTTC
CASRMDRRIQETQYF
>TRBD2|TRBV5-1|many|TRBJ2-7
TGCGCCAGCAGCTTGGCTCCAACTAGCGGGAGGGGAAACTACGAGCAGTACTTC
CASSLAPTSGRGNYEQYF
>NA|TRBV6-2/TRBV6-3|few|TRBJ1-2
TGTGCCAGCCGCGTGAGGGAATCAGCGCCTGGCTACACCTTC
CASRVRESAPGYTF
>TRBD2|TRBV19|many|TRBJ2-2
TGTGCCAGTAGGGTGGGGACTAGGAAGAACACCGGGGAGCTGTTTTTT
CASRVGTRKNTGELFF
>TRBD1|TRBV20-1|many|TRBJ2-7
TGCAGTGTATCAGGACAGGGTGACTACGAGCAGTACTTC
CSVSGQGDYEQYF
>TRBD1|TRBV20-1|few|TRBJ2-1
TGCAGTGCTAAGGACAGGGGGCACAATGAGCAGTTCTTC
CSAKDRGHNEQFF
>NA|TRBV11-2|many|TRBJ2-1
TGTGCCAGCAGCTTAAGGCAGCTGTACAATGAGCAGTTCTTC
CASSLRQLYNEQFF
>TRBD2|TRBV29-1|many|TRBJ2-7
TGCAGCGCAACTAGCGGGAGTGGCTACGAGCAGTACTTC
CSATSGSGYEQYF
>TRBD2|TRBV27|many|TRBJ2-3
TGTGCCAGCAGTTTTAGGACTAGCGGGGGGAAAACAGATACGCAGTATTTT
CASSFRTSGGKTDTQYF
>TRBD2|TRBV7-2|many|TRBJ2-7
TGTGCCAGCAGACCAGGACTAGCGAGGTCCTACGAGCAGTACTTC
CASRPGLARSYEQYF
>TRBD2|TRBV12-3/TRBV12-4|NA|TRBJ2-1
TGTGCCAGCAGTCCTGGACTAGCGGAGGGGGGTGAGCAGTTCTTC
CASSPGLAEGGEQFF
>TRBD1|TRBV12-3/TRBV12-4|many|TRBJ2-2
TGTGCCAGCAGTTTACGACAGGGGGGAGCCGGGGAGCTGTTTTTT
CASSLRQGGAGELFF
>NA|TRBV6-2/TRBV6-3|many|TRBJ1-5
TGTGCCAGCAGCCTGATCACGGGGCCCCAGCATTTT
CASSLITGPQHF
>NA|TRBV11-2|many|TRBJ1-2
TGTGCCAGCAGCTTAGAAGCAGGCCCGAACTATGGCTACACCTTC
CASSLEAGPNYGYTF
>NA|TRBV29-1|many|TRBJ1-2
TGCAGCGGTCGCCTGGGGGGAGCTAACTATGGCTACACCTTC
CSGRLGGANYGYTF
>NA|TRBV5-6|many|TRBJ2-4
TGTGCCAGCAGCTTGGGAACGTCTGACATTCAGTACTTC
CASSLGTSDIQYF
>TRBD2|TRBV25-1|NA|TRBJ2-5
TGTGCCAGCAGTGACGTCGGACTAGCGGGACAAGAGACCCAGTACTTC
CASSDVGLAGQETQYF
>TRBD2|TRBV28|many|TRBJ2-7
TGTGCCAGCATCCCAGCGGGAGTCCACGAGCAGTACTTC
CASIPAGVHEQYF
>TRBD1|TRBV6-2/TRBV6-3|many|TRBJ1-5
TGTGCCAGCAGTCTCGCCGGGACAGCTAGCAATCAGCCCCAGCATTTT
CASSLAGTASNQPQHF
>NA|TRBV7-2|few|TRBJ2-5
TGTGCCAGCAGTAATACAGAGACCCAGTACTTC
CASSNTETQYF
>NA|TRBV12-3/TRBV12-4|many|TRBJ2-1
TGTGCCAGCAGCCATCGGCGCGGGGGCTTTAATGAGCAGTTCTTC
CASSHRRGGFNEQFF
>NA|TRBV7-2|many|TRBJ2-4
TGTGCCAGCAGCTCAGATCGGAGTAGCCAAAACATTCAGTACTTC
CASSSDRSSQNIQYF
>TRBD1|TRBV18|few|TRBJ2-7
TGTGCCAGCTCACCGCGGACAGGGGGCCACGAGCAGTACTTC
CASSPRTGGHEQYF
>TRBD2|TRBV7-2|many|TRBJ2-7
TGTGCCAGCAGCCCTCTGCGGGAGGCCCTCTCTGGGCAGTACTTC
CASSPLREALSGQYF
>TRBD2|TRBV20-1|NA|TRBJ2-1
TGCAGTGCTAGAGATCCCACGACTAGCGGGAGGGCCGGTGAGCAGTTCTTC
CSARDPTTSGRAGEQFF
>NA|TRBV20-1|many|TRBJ1-3
TGCAGTGCCAGGGACATCTCTGGAAACACCATATATTTT
CSARDISGNTIYF
>TRBD1|TRBV7-2|many|TRBJ2-3
TGTGCCAGCAGCTTATCCGGGACAGGGCAGGTAGCGCAGTATTTT
CASSLSGTGQVAQYF
>TRBD2|TRBV12-3/TRBV12-4|many|TRBJ2-3
TGTGCCAGCAGTCCTAGCGGGAGGAACCAAGATACGCAGTATTTT
CASSPSGRNQDTQYF
>NA|TRBV20-1|many|TRBJ2-3
TGCAGTGCTAGTTACGGGAAGGCGGATACGCAGTATTTT
CSASYGKADTQYF
>NA|TRBV5-1|many|TRBJ2-1
TGCGCCAGCAGCGTTATAGGAGGGGGCAGTGAGCAGTTCTTC
CASSVIGGGSEQFF
>TRBD2|TRBV15|many|TRBJ2-3
TGTGCCACCAGCAGAGATCGGACTAGTGGTACGCAGTATTTT
CATSRDRTSGTQYF
>TRBD1|TRBV7-2|many|TRBJ1-6
TGTGCCAGCAGCGCAGGGGGCCGCTCACCCCTCCACTTT
CASSAGGRSPLHF
>TRBD2|TRBV24-1|many|TRBJ2-1
TGTGCCACCAGTGATTCGGGGACTAGTCTGTATGAGCAGTTCTTC
CATSDSGTSLYEQFF
>TRBD2|TRBV15|many|TRBJ2-1
TGTGCCACCAGCAGAGACCCGATATCGGCGGGGGGACCAAGAAGTAATGAGCAGTTCTTC
CATSRDPISAGGPRSNEQFF
>TRBD2|TRBV11-2|many|TRBJ2-3
TGTGCCAGCAGCCTCGGACTAGTCACAGATACGCAGTATTTT
CASSLGLVTDTQYF
>NA|TRBV18|many|TRBJ1-5
TGTGCCAGCTCACCTGGGGGGGGCAATCAGCCCCAGCATTTT
CASSPGGGNQPQHF
>NA|TRBV5-8|many|TRBJ2-3
TGTGCCAGCAGCAAGGACAGTTCAGATACGCAGTATTTT
CASSKDSSDTQYF
>NA|TRBV2|NA|TRBJ2-3
TGTGCCAGCAGTGTTGGGGACACAGATACGCAGTATTTT
CASSVGDTDTQYF
>NA|TRBV5-6|many|TRBJ2-2
TGTGCCAGCACTCTTCTTAGCGGAACCGGGGAGCTGTTTTTT
CASTLLSGTGELFF
>TRBD2|TRBV24-1|few|TRBJ2-1
TGTGCCACCAGCGAGACTAGCGGGAGTCGCAATGAGCAGTTCTTC
CATSETSGSRNEQFF
>NA|TRBV2|many|TRBJ1-5
TGTGCCAGCAGTGCGGGGCAGAGCCTGCCCCAGCATTTT
CASSAGQSLPQHF
>NA|TRBV20-1|many|TRBJ2-3
TGCAGTGCTAGAGACGGTAGCTCAACAGATACGCAGTATTTT
CSARDGSSTDTQYF
>NA|TRBV5-1|many|TRBJ2-1
TGCGCCAGCAGCTTGTCGAATATTGAGCAGTTCTTC
CASSLSNIEQFF
>NA|TRBV6-5|many|TRBJ2-4
TGTGCCAGCAGTTTCCCGACACCCCTAGCCAAAAACATTCAGTACTTC
CASSFPTPLAKNIQYF